This T cell receptor beta chain came from a study of T-cell reconstitution after alpha-beta-depleted transplantation in children (TCRdb year 2016). About the study as a whole: T-cell immune reconstitution after TCRalphabeta/CD19-depleted allogeneic hematopoietic cell transplantation in children was quantitatively tracked in the study by means of TCR repertoire profiling.

Including the terminal cysteine and phenylalanine, the CDR3 comprises 14 residues. CDR3 DNA only is kept here, 42 bases in frame from base 1. Sequences ENHRY (CDR1) and SYGVKD (CDR2) are obtained from the germline V gene. The library was generated by PCR. Sequencing used an Illumina HiSeq 2500. TCR library preparation used molecular barcoding, with unique molecular identifiers applied to normalize quantification of the TCRbeta repertoire. TCRdb took the public reads, trimmed them with fastp at Q25, ran MiXCR for clone calling and kept in-frame beta chains. All rows with the same CDR3 protein become a single entry with the most common DNA and genes. The sample yields under 850,000 distinct CDR3 sequences; 10% to 15% were counted once. The biggest ten clones account for approximately 0.8% of the sample. What the work shows at the level of the full study, not this receptor alone: The apparently early recovery of alphabetaT-cell counts about two months after transplant reportedly depended on only several hundred rapidly expanded clones that came from non-depleted graft cells. The high TCRbeta diversity at day 60 in some patients was ascribed to recipient T cells and intrathymic progenitors that had survived conditioning. The frequencies of hyperexpanded clones fell over the following months, and after one year, T-cell counts and TCRbeta diversity were mostly attributed to newly produced T cells.

In light of the paper, this sample's treatment or condition label describes: allogeneic hematopoietic cell transplantation with graft depleted of TCRalphabeta T cells and CD19 B cells. Transplant recipients were children who received TCRalphabeta/CD19-depleted allogeneic hematopoietic cell grafts. In regard to this clonotype: What this receptor recognizes is not known. A read error is possible here, since a much larger clone lies one base away.

Sequencing was performed on PBMCs, taken before TCRalphabeta/CD19-depleted stem cell transplant. Rearrangement joined TRBV10-3 to TRBJ2-5; the central 8 bases match TRBD2. The TCR sequence derives from a girl under 10 years old with congenital amegakaryocytic thrombocytopenia, due to receive a stem cell transplant. The DNA reads as follows: TGTGGCATCAGTGAGTTAGCGGGGAAAGAGACCCAGTACTTC. It specifies CGISELAGKETQYF.